These 15 T cell receptor beta chains were sequenced from one sample in a study of neurological immune-mediated disorders. TCRdb passed the 5' RACE reads through MiXCR, listing each CDR3 protein once. The table has some 60,000 distinct CDR3 sequences, 4% to 6% seen once; the top ten hold roughly 3.3%. What was sequenced was PBMCs. The receptors originated from a woman in her 50s with multiple sclerosis.

This clonotype was seen repeatedly, ten times or more. The chain links TRBV7-2 to TRBJ1-2; D is unclear. Trimming removed 0 bases at V and 8 bases at J, with 13 bases between. The CDR3 extends over 14 amino acids. The germline V gene has CDR1 SGHTA and CDR2 FQGNSA. CDR3 sequence reads: CASSLAGGLGGYTF. CDR3 sequence (DNA): TGTGCCAGCAGCTTAGCTGGAGGGCTGGGGGGCTACACCTTC.

The sample holds many counts of this clonotype. This chain connects TRBV10-3 to TRBJ1-6; a weak D match, TRBD1 (5 bases). Germline V gene data show CDR1 as ENHRY and CDR2 as SYGVKD. V was trimmed by 5 bases and J by 5 bases, leaving 10 bases between them. This CDR3 comprises 14 residues. CDR3 residues: CAISRDGDNSPLHF. CDR3 nucleotide sequence: TGTGCCATCAGTCGGGACGGAGATAATTCACCCCTCCACTTT.

About this clonotype itself: A much bigger clone sits one base away, suggesting this may be a read error. The rearrangement uses TRBV25-1 and TRBJ2-5; D unresolved. The V end lost 3 bases, the J end lost 5 bases, and 7 bases lay between the germline ends. Germline CDR1 reads MGHDK; CDR2 reads SYGVNS. The CDR3 has 12 amino acids. CDR3 loop: CASSDAGETQYF. In DNA, the CDR3 is TGTGCCAGCAGTGACGCCGGGGAGACCCAGTACTTC. Based on the CDR3 plus reference TRBV25-1 and TRBJ2-5, the full variable domain is EADIYQTPRYLVIGTGKKITLECSQTMGHDKMYWYQQDPGMELHLIHYSYGVNSTEKGDLSSESTVSRIRTEHFPLTLESARPSHTSQYLCASSDAGETQYFGPGTRLLVL.

In this sample, this clonotype turned up many times. V gene TRBV4-3 combines with J gene TRBJ2-2; TRBD2 agrees at 7 bases. The junction had 1 base not matched to a gene; V was cut back by 0 bases and J by 0 bases. Germline V gene lookup returns CDR1 LGHNA and CDR2 YSLEER. CDR3 length equals 16 residues. The CDR3 DNA sequence: TGCGCCAGCAGCCAAGACGGGGGGTCGAACACCGGGGAGCTGTTTTTT. Translated, it gives CASSQDGGSNTGELFF.

This clonotype has ten or more counts. The J gene is TRBJ2-5, the V gene TRBV20-1; TRBD1 is a possible D gene (5 bases). This CDR3 region has 14 residues. V lost 1 base, J lost 5 bases, and 14 bases lay in between. CDR1 and CDR2 (germline): DFQATT, SNEGSKA (reference sequence). The CDR3 spells CSARAKGVGETQYF. CDR3 DNA: TGCAGTGCTAGAGCTAAAGGGGTGGGGGAGACCCAGTACTTC.

This clonotype occurred many times. The CDR3 spells CASSLTGSGGRTGELFF. CDR3 coding DNA: TGCGCCAGCAGCTTGACGGGCAGCGGGGGGAGGACCGGGGAGCTGTTTTTT. The chain employs TRBV5-1 and TRBJ2-2; 9 bases map to TRBD2. CDR1 is SGHRS, CDR2 YFSETQ, per germline. This CDR3 has 17 amino acids. Germline trimming cut 1 base from V and 5 bases from J; bases unmatched to any gene: 9.

This clonotype was detected ten times or more. The rearrangement uses TRBV20-1 and TRBJ2-1, with TRBD1 as a possible D gene (6 bases). V gave up 2 bases and J gave up 10 bases, with 12 bases separating them. This CDR3 comprises 12 residues. In germline, CDR1 is DFQATT, CDR2 SNEGSKA (reference sequence). The CDR3 DNA is TGCAGTGCTAGACTTACAGGGAACGAGCAGTTCTTC. Translation gives CSARLTGNEQFF.

This clonotype was recorded many times. The chain couples TRBV28 to TRBJ2-7; 8 bases are a match to TRBD2. Germline V gene lookup returns CDR1 MDHEN and CDR2 SYDVKM. CDR3 length: 15 residues. The J segment lost 0 bases and the V segment lost 11 bases, leaving 12 bases of the junction unmatched. The CDR3 DNA is TGTGCCTCAGAGGCTAGCGGGTTGCCCTCCTACGAGCAGTACTTC. This translates into CASEASGLPSYEQYF.

This clonotype was observed many times. The chain joins TRBV27 to TRBJ2-2, with unresolved D. The germline V gene has CDR1 MNHEY and CDR2 SMNVEV (reference sequence). CDR3 length: 14 residues. V lost 2 bases to trimming and J lost 6 bases, with 10 bases between them. In DNA form, the CDR3 reads TGTGCCAGCAGTTTAAATGGGGAAGCCGGGGAGCTGTTTTTT. Its protein is CASSLNGEAGELFF.

This clonotype has ten or more counts. This chain joins TRBV5-1 and TRBJ2-1, with 10 nucleotides matching TRBD2. The CDR3 length is 15 residues. With 0 bases clipped from V and 4 bases from J, the junction kept 1 base outside the gene matches. The germline CDR1 and CDR2 sequences are SGHRS and YFSETQ. The CDR3 region is CASSLALAGYNEQFF. Written as DNA, the CDR3 is TGCGCCAGCAGCTTGGCACTAGCGGGGTACAATGAGCAGTTCTTC.

This clonotype was seen many times. The CDR3 loop reads CSAGGASQETQYF. The CDR3 region has the DNA TGCAGTGCAGGGGGCGCGTCCCAAGAGACCCAGTACTTC. This chain uses TRBV20-1 with TRBJ2-5; 7 nucleotides line up with TRBD1. The CDR3 has 13 amino acids. Germline V gene sequence: CDR1 DFQATT, CDR2 SNEGSKA (reference sequence). The ends lost 6 bases at V and 1 base at J; junction bases unmatched: 5.

This clonotype showed up many times. The V call is TRBV6-5, the J call TRBJ2-5; a weak D match, TRBD2 (6 bases). Per germline, CDR1 MNHEY and CDR2 SVGAGI. Trimming left V 1 base short and J 2 bases short, with 8 bases between. This CDR3 contains 14 residues. As DNA, the CDR3 is TGTGCCAGCAGTTACTACGCGGGGCAAGAGACCCAGTACTTC. This sequence encodes CASSYYAGQETQYF.

This clonotype appeared many times. The rearrangement joins TRBV25-1 to TRBJ2-3; D is possibly TRBD2 (6 bases). V shed 2 bases and J shed 2 bases, with 8 bases lying between them. Germline values: CDR1 MGHDK, CDR2 SYGVNS. This CDR3 spans 14 amino acids. The CDR3 bases are TGTGCCAGCAGTGAAGGGGGGTACACAGATACGCAGTATTTT. This sequence encodes CASSEGGYTDTQYF.

The chain has TRBV7-2 and TRBJ1-1; D is unresolved. CDR3 length equals 15 residues. Per the germline V gene, CDR1 is SGHTA and CDR2 is FQGNSA. Between the trimmed V and J ends, which lost 1 base and 0 bases, there was a span of 9 bases. DNA of the CDR3: TGTGCCAGCAGCTTAGTTCCCAGCCTGAACACTGAAGCTTTCTTT. The encoded protein is CASSLVPSLNTEAFF.

This clonotype was picked up many times. The genes are TRBV12-3 or TRBV12-4 and TRBJ2-1; D not resolved. Trimming took off 6 bases at V and 9 bases at J, with 15 bases between the two ends. The CDR3 is 13 amino acids. CDR3 amino acids: CASSFGRWVEQFF. In nucleotides, the CDR3 is TGTGCCAGCAGCTTCGGACGGTGGGTTGAGCAGTTCTTC.